The rows below give T cell receptor beta chains drawn from one sample of a study of blood T cell repertoires in COVID-19. The data were produced by immunoSEQ multiplex PCR, yet TCRdb's version contains in-frame clones alone and is incomplete. Of roughly 220,000 clones listed, almost 90% are singletons. The material sequenced was PBMCs or T cells enriched from blood (not recorded which). The receptors shown here come from a woman between 50 and 59 years old with acute COVID-19. Each CDR3 is given with its conserved first and last residue. The D gene is left open where the match is weak. Size is omitted from some rows. Given values are once, few, many or a class for expanded clones.

D: TRBD1
size: NA
V: TRBV18
J: TRBJ2-2
DNA: TGTGCCAGCTCACCTACCCACAGGGGGCGAGACACCGGGGAGCTGTTTTTT
CDR3: CASSPTHRGRDTGELFF

D: NA
size: NA
V: TRBV2
J: TRBJ1-1
DNA: TGTGCCAGCAGGCGAGGACAGTGGAACACTGAAGCTTTCTTT
CDR3: CASRRGQWNTEAFF

D: NA
size: NA
V: TRBV4-3
J: TRBJ2-5
DNA: TGCGCCAGCAGCCAAGATCTATCGAGCCCTCCGGGAACTGAGACCCAGTACTTC
CDR3: CASSQDLSSPPGTETQYF

D: TRBD2
size: NA
V: TRBV5-6
J: TRBJ2-7
DNA: TGTGCCAGCAGCTTGACGGGAGGCCCTTCCTACGAGCAGTACTTC
CDR3: CASSLTGGPSYEQYF

D: TRBD1
size: NA
V: TRBV2
J: TRBJ1-2
DNA: TGTGCCAGCAGTGTTAGACAGGGAGATGGCTACACCTTC
CDR3: CASSVRQGDGYTF

D: TRBD1
size: NA
V: TRBV28
J: TRBJ2-7
DNA: TGTGCCAGCAGTTTCACCGACAGGGTTCGGGAGCAGTACTTC
CDR3: CASSFTDRVREQYF

D: NA
size: NA
V: TRBV27
J: TRBJ1-4
DNA: TGTGCCAGCAGTCCGCGGACTAGTAATGAAAAACTGTTTTTT
CDR3: CASSPRTSNEKLFF

D: TRBD1
size: NA
V: TRBV13
J: TRBJ1-3
DNA: TGTGCCAGCTGTTATAACAGGGGTTCCGGAAACACCATATATTTT
CDR3: CASCYNRGSGNTIYF

D: TRBD1
size: NA
V: TRBV28
J: TRBJ2-3
DNA: TGTGCCAGCAGCCACTCCGGGACAGCTAGCACAGATACGCAGTATTTT
CDR3: CASSHSGTASTDTQYF

D: NA
size: once
V: TRBV11-2
J: TRBJ1-5
DNA: TGTGCCAGCAGCTTATATGGGGGCTCCCCTTATAGCAATCAGCCCCAGCATTTT
CDR3: CASSLYGGSPYSNQPQHF

D: NA
size: NA
V: TRBV5-1
J: TRBJ1-1
DNA: TGCGCCAGCAGCTTGGAGGGGCGGAACACTGAAGCTTTCTTT
CDR3: CASSLEGRNTEAFF

D: TRBD2
size: NA
V: TRBV5-5
J: TRBJ2-1
DNA: TGTGCCAGCAGCTTCGGACTAGCGGGCCTCAATGAGCAGTTCTTC
CDR3: CASSFGLAGLNEQFF

D: TRBD2
size: NA
V: TRBV28
J: TRBJ2-3
DNA: TGTGCCAGCAGTCCTCTAGCGGGAGAAGCAGATACGCAGTATTTT
CDR3: CASSPLAGEADTQYF

D: TRBD1
size: NA
V: TRBV6-5
J: TRBJ2-3
DNA: TGTGCCAGCAGTACAGACAGGGTGAGCACAGATACGCAGTATTTT
CDR3: CASSTDRVSTDTQYF

D: NA
size: NA
V: TRBV18
J: TRBJ2-7
DNA: TGTGCCAGCTCAGTAGGGAGCGGCCACGAGCAGTACTTC
CDR3: CASSVGSGHEQYF

D: NA
size: once
V: TRBV28
J: TRBJ1-4
DNA: TGTGCCAGCAGTTTTGGGCTCACCCTTGCGACTAATGAAAAACTGTTTTTT
CDR3: CASSFGLTLATNEKLFF

D: TRBD2
size: NA
V: TRBV6-6
J: TRBJ2-2
DNA: TGTGCCAGCCGGGGGACTAGCGGTTCCACCGGGGAGCTGTTTTTT
CDR3: CASRGTSGSTGELFF

D: NA
size: NA
V: TRBV10-3
J: TRBJ1-2
DNA: TGTGCCATCAGTGAAGGGGACTATGGCTACACCTTC
CDR3: CAISEGDYGYTF

D: TRBD2
size: once
V: TRBV9
J: TRBJ2-1
DNA: TGTGCCAGCAGTCTCTTAGCGGGATTGTTCAATGAGCAGTTCTTC
CDR3: CASSLLAGLFNEQFF

D: NA
size: NA
V: TRBV28
J: TRBJ2-1
DNA: TGTGCCAGCAGTTGGGCGATTTACAATGAGCAGTTCTTC
CDR3: CASSWAIYNEQFF

D: TRBD1
size: NA
V: TRBV7-3
J: TRBJ1-4
DNA: TGTGCCAGCAGCCCGTCCGCCCGGGACAGGGGAAATGAAAAACTGTTTTTT
CDR3: CASSPSARDRGNEKLFF

D: NA
size: once
V: TRBV10-3
J: TRBJ1-1
DNA: TGTGCCATCAGTGAGGACCCCCTCGCGGTCATGAACACTGAAGCTTTCTTT
CDR3: CAISEDPLAVMNTEAFF

D: TRBD2
size: NA
V: TRBV5-5
J: TRBJ2-7
DNA: TGTGCCAGCAGCTTCGAAGCGGGGGGCTACGAGCAGTACTTC
CDR3: CASSFEAGGYEQYF

D: NA
size: NA
V: TRBV19
J: TRBJ2-1
DNA: TGTGCCAGTAGTATGAGGAGCGGAGTGTCCTACAATGAGCAGTTCTTC
CDR3: CASSMRSGVSYNEQFF

D: NA
size: few
V: TRBV5-1
J: TRBJ2-2
DNA: TGCGCCAGCAGCTTTTTGGGGCCAGGGGTAACCGGGGAGCTGTTTTTT
CDR3: CASSFLGPGVTGELFF

D: NA
size: NA
V: TRBV4-1
J: TRBJ1-3
DNA: TGCGCCAGCAGCCAAAGGGGGAGGGAGACAGGAAACACCATATATTTT
CDR3: CASSQRGRETGNTIYF

D: TRBD1
size: NA
V: TRBV11-2
J: TRBJ2-5
DNA: TGTGCCAGCAGCTTGGGACAGGGTTATGTGGACTTC
CDR3: CASSLGQGYVDF

D: NA
size: NA
V: TRBV30
J: TRBJ1-2
DNA: TGTGCCTGGAGTGTACGAACGGGAGGGGGCTACACCTTC
CDR3: CAWSVRTGGGYTF

D: TRBD1
size: NA
V: TRBV4-3
J: TRBJ1-1
DNA: TGCGCCAGCAGCCAAGAGGTACAGGGGGCTTGGGTATCTGAAGCTTTCTTT
CDR3: CASSQEVQGAWVSEAFF

D: NA
size: NA
V: TRBV5-1
J: TRBJ1-4
DNA: TGCGCCAGCTCTACAGGCGCAACTAATGAAAAACTGTTTTTT
CDR3: CASSTGATNEKLFF

D: NA
size: NA
V: TRBV28
J: TRBJ1-1
DNA: TGTGCCAGCAGTAGACAGCCCACTGAAGCTTTCTTT
CDR3: CASSRQPTEAFF

D: NA
size: NA
V: TRBV19
J: TRBJ1-2
DNA: TGTGCCACTACGTTGGCAGGGGCGAGGGGCTACACCTTC
CDR3: CATTLAGARGYTF

D: TRBD2
size: NA
V: TRBV28
J: TRBJ2-7
DNA: TGTGCCAGCAGGGCGAGCGGGGCTGAGATCTACGAGCAGTACTTC
CDR3: CASRASGAEIYEQYF

D: NA
size: NA
V: TRBV12-3/TRBV12-4
J: TRBJ1-5
DNA: TGTGCCAGCAGCGGGACTCTTGCTCAGCCCCAGCATTTT
CDR3: CASSGTLAQPQHF

D: TRBD2
size: NA
V: TRBV18
J: TRBJ2-7
DNA: TGTGCCAGCTCCCGGGACTACATCTCCTACGAGCAGTACTTC
CDR3: CASSRDYISYEQYF

D: TRBD2
size: NA
V: TRBV28
J: TRBJ2-7
DNA: TGTGCCAGCAGTCCCCTGGCGGGAGGCCGGGTTTACGAGCAGTACTTC
CDR3: CASSPLAGGRVYEQYF

D: NA
size: NA
V: TRBV19
J: TRBJ2-2
DNA: TGTGCCAGTAGTCCCCGGGGAAGGGAAGGTGCCGGGGAGCTGTTTTTT
CDR3: CASSPRGREGAGELFF